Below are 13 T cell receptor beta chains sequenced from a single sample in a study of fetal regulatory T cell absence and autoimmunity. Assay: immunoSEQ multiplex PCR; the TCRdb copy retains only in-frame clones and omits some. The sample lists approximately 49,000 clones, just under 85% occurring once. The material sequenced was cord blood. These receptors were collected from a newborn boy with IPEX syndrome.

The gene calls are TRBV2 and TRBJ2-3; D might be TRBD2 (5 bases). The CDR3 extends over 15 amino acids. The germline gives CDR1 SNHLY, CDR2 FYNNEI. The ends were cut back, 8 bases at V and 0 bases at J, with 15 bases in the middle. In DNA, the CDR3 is TGTGCCAGCTCAGGTCCCGGGGTTAGCACAGATACGCAGTATTTT. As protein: CASSGPGVSTDTQYF.

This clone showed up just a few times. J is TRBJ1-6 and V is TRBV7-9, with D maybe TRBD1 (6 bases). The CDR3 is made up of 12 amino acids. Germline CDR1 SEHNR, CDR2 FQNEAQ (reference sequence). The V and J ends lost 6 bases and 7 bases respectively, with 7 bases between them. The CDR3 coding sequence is TGTGCCAGCAGACAGGGAAATTCACCCCTCCACTTT. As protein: CASRQGNSPLHF.

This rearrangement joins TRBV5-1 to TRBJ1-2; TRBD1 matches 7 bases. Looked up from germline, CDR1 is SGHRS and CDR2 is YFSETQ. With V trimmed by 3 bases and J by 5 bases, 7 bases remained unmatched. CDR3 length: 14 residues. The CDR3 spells CASSSTQGVYGYTF. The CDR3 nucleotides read TGCGCCAGCAGCTCGACCCAGGGGGTTTATGGCTACACCTTC.

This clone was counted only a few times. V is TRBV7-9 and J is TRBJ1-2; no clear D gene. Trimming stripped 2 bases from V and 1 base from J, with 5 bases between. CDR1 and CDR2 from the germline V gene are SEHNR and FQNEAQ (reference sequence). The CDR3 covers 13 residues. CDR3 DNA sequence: TGTGCCAGCAGCTTACCGGGTAACTATGGCTACACCTTC. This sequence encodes CASSLPGNYGYTF.

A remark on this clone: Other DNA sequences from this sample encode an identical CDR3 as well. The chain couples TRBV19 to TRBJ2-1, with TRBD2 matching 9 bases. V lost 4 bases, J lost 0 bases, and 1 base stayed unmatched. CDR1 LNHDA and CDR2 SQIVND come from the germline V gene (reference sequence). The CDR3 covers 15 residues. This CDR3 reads CASSKTSGSYNEQFF. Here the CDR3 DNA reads TGTGCCAGTAGTAAGACTAGCGGCTCCTACAATGAGCAGTTCTTC.

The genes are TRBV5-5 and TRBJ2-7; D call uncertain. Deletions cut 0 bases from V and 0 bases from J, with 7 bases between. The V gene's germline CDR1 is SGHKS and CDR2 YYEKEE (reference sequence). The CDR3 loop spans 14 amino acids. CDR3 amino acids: CASSLGRSSYEQYF. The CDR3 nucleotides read TGTGCCAGCAGCTTGGGCAGGTCCTCCTACGAGCAGTACTTC.

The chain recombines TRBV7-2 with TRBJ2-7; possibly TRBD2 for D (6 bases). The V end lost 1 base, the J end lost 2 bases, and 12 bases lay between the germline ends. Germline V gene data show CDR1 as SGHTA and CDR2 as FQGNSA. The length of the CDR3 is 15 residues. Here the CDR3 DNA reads TGTGCCAGCAGCTTAGTGGAGGGAGGCGCCTACGAGCAGTACTTC. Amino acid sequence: CASSLVEGGAYEQYF.

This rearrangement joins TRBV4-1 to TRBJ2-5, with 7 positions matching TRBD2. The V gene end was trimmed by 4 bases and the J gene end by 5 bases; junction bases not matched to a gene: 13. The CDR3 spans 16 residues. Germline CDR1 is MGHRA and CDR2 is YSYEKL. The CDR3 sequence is CASSLRSGAGRETQYF. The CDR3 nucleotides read TGCGCCAGCAGCCTACGGAGCGGGGCTGGGAGGGAGACCCAGTACTTC.

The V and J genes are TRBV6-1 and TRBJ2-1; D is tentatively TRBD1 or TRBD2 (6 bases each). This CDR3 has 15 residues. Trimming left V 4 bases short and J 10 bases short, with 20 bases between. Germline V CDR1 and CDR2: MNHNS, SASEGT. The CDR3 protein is CASSVGQGLRGEQFF. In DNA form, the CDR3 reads TGTGCCAGCAGTGTAGGTCAGGGGCTACGGGGGGAGCAGTTCTTC.

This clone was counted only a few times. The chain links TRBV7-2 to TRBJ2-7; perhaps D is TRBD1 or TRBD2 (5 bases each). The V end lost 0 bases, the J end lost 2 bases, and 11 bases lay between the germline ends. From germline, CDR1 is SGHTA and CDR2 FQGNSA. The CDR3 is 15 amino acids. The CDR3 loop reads CASSLARTGPYEQYF. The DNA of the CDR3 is TGTGCCAGCAGCTTAGCCCGGACGGGGCCCTACGAGCAGTACTTC.

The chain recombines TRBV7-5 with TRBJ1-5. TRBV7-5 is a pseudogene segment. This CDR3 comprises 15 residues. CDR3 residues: CVRTLAAGGGQPQHF. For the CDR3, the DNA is TGTGTCAGAACCTTAGCGGCGGGGGGGGGTCAGCCCCAGCATTTT.

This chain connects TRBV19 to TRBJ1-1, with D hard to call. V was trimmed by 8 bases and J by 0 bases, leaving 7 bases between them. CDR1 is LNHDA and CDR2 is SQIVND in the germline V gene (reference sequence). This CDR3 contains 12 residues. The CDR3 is CASGRMNTEAFF. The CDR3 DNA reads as TGTGCCAGTGGGCGGATGAACACTGAAGCTTTCTTT.

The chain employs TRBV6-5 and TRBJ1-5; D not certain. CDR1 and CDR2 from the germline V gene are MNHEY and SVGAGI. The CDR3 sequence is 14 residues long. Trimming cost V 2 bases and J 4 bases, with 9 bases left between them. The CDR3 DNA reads TGTGCCAGCAGTTACGTGGAGGGAAATCAGCCCCAGCATTTT. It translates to CASSYVEGNQPQHF.